This T cell receptor (beta chain) stems from a study of shared clonotypes between healthy human individuals. The wider study: The study enrolled two women and a few men aged 18 to 49. Points from the study as a whole: Generation of non-shared clonotypes was less probable than generation of clonotypes shared by all four donors. Sampling was confined to blood; repertoires within tissues likely differ. For naive CD4 cells, 4% to 5% of clonotypes were shared across a handful of donors.

Libraries were prepared by immunoSEQ multiplex PCR; TCRdb keeps only in-frame clonotypes and omits some of them. Here the sample spans 2.3 million or so clones, approximately 93% being singletons. Trimming cost V 0 bases and J 6 bases; bases outside gene matches: 5. Germline V gene data show CDR1 as LGHNA and CDR2 as YNFKEQ. CDR3 length: 15 residues. A remark on this clone: As yet, its antigen is unknown.

The sequence was obtained from a man between 18 and 29 years old in good health. Some clones in this sample may be carry-over from other donors' samples. The chain carries TRBV4-2 and TRBJ1-5; TRBD1 matches at 7 bases. Sequencing used naive CD4+ T cells from PBMCs. The sample's subset: CD45RA+ positively selected. The CDR3 region is CASSQEYRGSQPQHF. CDR3 sequence (DNA): TGTGCCAGCAGCCAAGAGTACAGGGGTAGTCAGCCCCAGCATTTT.